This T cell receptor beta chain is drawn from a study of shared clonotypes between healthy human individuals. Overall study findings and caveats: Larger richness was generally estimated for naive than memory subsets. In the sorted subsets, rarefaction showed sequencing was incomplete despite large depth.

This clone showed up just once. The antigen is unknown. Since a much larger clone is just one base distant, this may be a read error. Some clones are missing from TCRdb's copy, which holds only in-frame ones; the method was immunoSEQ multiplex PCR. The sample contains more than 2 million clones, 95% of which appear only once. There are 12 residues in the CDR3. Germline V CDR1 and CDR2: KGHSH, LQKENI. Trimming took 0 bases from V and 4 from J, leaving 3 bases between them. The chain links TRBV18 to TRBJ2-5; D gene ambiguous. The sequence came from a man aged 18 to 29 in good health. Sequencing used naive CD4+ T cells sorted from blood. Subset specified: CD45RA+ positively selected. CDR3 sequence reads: CASSPPAETQYF. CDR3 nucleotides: TGTGCCAGCTCACCACCGGCAGAGACCCAGTACTTC.